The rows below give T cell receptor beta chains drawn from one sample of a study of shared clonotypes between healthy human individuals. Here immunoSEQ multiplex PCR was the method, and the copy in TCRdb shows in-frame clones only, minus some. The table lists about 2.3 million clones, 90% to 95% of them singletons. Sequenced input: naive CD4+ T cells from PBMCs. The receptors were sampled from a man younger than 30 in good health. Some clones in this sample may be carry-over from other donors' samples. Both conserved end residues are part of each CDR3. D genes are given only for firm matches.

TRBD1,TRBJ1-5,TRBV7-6,CASSQTGVGQPQHF,TGTGCCAGCAGCCAGACAGGGGTAGGGCAGCCCCAGCATTTT
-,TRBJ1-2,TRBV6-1,CASSLRETYGYTF,TGTGCCTCCTCCCTCAGGGAGACCTATGGCTACACCTTC
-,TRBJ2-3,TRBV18,CASSRIQESTDTQYF,TGTGCCAGCTCACGAATACAGGAGAGCACAGATACGCAGTATTTT
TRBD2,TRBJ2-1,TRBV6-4,CASSTGTSGNNEQFF,TGTGCCAGCAGTACCGGGACTAGCGGGAACAATGAGCAGTTCTTC
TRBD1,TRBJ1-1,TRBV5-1,CASSSLQGALTEAFF,TGCGCCAGCAGCTCCCTGCAGGGGGCATTAACTGAAGCTTTCTTT
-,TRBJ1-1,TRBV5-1,CASSLGRSGRGYDEAFF,TGCGCCAGCAGCTTGGGTCGGTCAGGGAGGGGGTACGACGAAGCTTTCTTT
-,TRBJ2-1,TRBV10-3,CAIGRSNEQFF,TGTGCCATCGGCCGGAGTAATGAGCAGTTCTTC
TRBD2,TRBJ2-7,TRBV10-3,CAIRGARGLGTYEQYF,TGTGCCATCAGGGGCGCCCGAGGACTAGGCACGTACGAGCAGTACTTC
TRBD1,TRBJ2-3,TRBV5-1,CASSLVGQGLVTQYF,TGCGCCAGCAGCTTGGTGGGACAGGGGTTGGTTACGCAGTATTTT
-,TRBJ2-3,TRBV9,CASSVDREADTQYF,TGTGCCAGCAGCGTCGACAGGGAGGCAGATACGCAGTATTTT
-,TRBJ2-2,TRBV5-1,CASSLLTGRASSGELFF,TGCGCCAGCAGCTTGCTAACGGGGCGGGCCTCTTCCGGGGAGCTGTTTTTT
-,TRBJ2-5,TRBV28,CASSLLKETQYF,TGTGCCAGCAGTTTATTAAAAGAGACCCAGTACTTC
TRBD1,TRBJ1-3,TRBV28,CASSRRTGYNTIYF,TGTGCCAGCAGCCGGAGGACAGGGTACAACACCATATATTTT
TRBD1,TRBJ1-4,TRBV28,CASRRTGGYEKLFF,TGTGCCAGCAGACGGACAGGGGGCTATGAAAAACTGTTTTTT
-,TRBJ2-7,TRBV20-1,CSAIGYEQYF,TGCAGTGCGATCGGGTACGAGCAGTACTTC
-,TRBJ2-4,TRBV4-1,CASSQVGAPGDIQYF,TGCGCCAGCAGCCAAGTAGGGGCTCCCGGGGACATTCAGTACTTC
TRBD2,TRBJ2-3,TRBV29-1,CSAPSKRDFTDTQYF,TGCAGCGCCCCATCTAAGCGGGACTTCACAGATACGCAGTATTTT
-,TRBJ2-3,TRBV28,CASILRTDTDTQYF,TGTGCCAGCATTCTTAGGACGGACACAGATACGCAGTATTTT
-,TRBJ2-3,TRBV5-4,CASSLVEGADTQYF,TGTGCCAGCAGCTTGGTAGAGGGGGCAGATACGCAGTATTTT
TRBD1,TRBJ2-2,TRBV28,CASTRQGASGELFF,TGTGCCAGCACCCGACAGGGGGCGTCCGGGGAGCTGTTTTTT
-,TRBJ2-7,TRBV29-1,CSVEGAGESSYEQYF,TGCAGCGTTGAAGGGGCAGGCGAGAGCTCCTACGAGCAGTACTTC
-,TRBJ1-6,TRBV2,CASKDDNSPLHF,TGTGCCAGCAAGGACGACAATTCACCCCTCCACTTT
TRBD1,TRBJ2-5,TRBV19,CASTVTGGRETQYF,TGTGCCAGTACGGTTACAGGGGGCCGAGAGACCCAGTACTTC
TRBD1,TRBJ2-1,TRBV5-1,CASSLVSFRTGVALEQFF,TGCGCCAGCAGCTTGGTTTCGTTTCGTACAGGGGTTGCGCTTGAGCAGTTCTTC
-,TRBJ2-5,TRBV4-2,CASSQVPQETQYF,TGTGCCAGCAGCCAGGTCCCCCAGGAGACCCAGTACTTC
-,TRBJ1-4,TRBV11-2,CASRKALNPNEKLFF,TGTGCCAGCAGGAAGGCACTCAATCCTAATGAAAAACTGTTTTTT
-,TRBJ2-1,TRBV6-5,CATADRDISYNEQFF,TGTGCCACAGCAGACCGGGACATCTCCTACAATGAGCAGTTCTTC
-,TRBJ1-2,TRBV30,CAWSVAPGGYGYTF,TGTGCCTGGAGTGTAGCCCCGGGGGGGTACGGCTACACCTTC
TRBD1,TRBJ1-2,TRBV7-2,CASSLEGQGVPVVYGYTF,TGTGCCAGCAGCTTAGAGGGACAGGGGGTCCCGGTAGTTTATGGCTACACCTTC
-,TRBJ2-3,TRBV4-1,CASSPSTGADTQYF,TGCGCCAGCAGCCCTTCGACAGGAGCAGATACGCAGTATTTT
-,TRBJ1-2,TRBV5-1,CASSFGGPNYGYTF,TGCGCCAGCAGCTTCGGGGGACCCAACTATGGCTACACCTTC